This TCR beta chain comes out of a study of monozygotic twins with inflammatory bowel disease. TCRdb reanalyzed the 5' RACE reads and collapses them to one entry per CDR3 protein, without DNA. The sample totals 88,000 or so distinct CDR3 sequences. This sequence originates from a human donor with ulcerative colitis or Crohn's disease, or a healthy co-twin of an affected twin (not recorded which). The sample consisted of blood.

CDR3 amino acids: CASSFTSGVNNEQFF. The rearrangement uses TRBV11-2 and TRBJ2-1; the D call from TCRdb, TRBD2, cannot be confirmed without DNA. The CDR3 length is 15 residues. Germline V gene lookup returns CDR1 SGHAT and CDR2 FQNNGV. Together with reference TRBV11-2 and TRBJ2-1, the CDR3 gives the full variable domain: EAGVAQSPRYKIIEKRQSVAFWCNPISGHATLYWYQQILGQGPKLLIQFQNNGVVDDSQLPKDRFSAERLKGVDSTLKIQPAKLEDSAVYLCASSFTSGVNNEQFFGPGTRLTVL.